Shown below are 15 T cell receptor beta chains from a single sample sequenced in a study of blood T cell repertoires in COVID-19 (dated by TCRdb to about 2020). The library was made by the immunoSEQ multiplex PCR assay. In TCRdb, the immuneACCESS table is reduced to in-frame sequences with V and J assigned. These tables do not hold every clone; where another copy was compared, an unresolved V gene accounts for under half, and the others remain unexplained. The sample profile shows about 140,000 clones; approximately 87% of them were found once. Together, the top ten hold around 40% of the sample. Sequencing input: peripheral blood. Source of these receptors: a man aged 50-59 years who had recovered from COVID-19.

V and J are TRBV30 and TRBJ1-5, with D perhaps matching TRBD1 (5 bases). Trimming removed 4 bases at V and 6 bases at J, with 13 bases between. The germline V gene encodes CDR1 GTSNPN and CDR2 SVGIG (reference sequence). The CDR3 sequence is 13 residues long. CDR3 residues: CAWTSGGGQPQHF. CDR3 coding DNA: TGTGCCTGGACAAGTGGGGGAGGTCAGCCCCAGCATTTT. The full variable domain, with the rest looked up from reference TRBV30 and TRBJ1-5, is SQTIHQWPATLVQPVGSPLSLECTVEGTSNPNLYWYRQAAGRGLQLLFYSVGIGQISSEVPQNLSASRPQDRQFILSSKKLLLSDSGFYLCAWTSGGGQPQHFGDGTRLSIL.

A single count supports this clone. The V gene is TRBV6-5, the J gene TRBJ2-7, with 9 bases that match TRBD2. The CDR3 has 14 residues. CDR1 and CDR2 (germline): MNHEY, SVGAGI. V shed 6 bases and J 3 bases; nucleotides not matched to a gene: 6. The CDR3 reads CASSRTSENYEQYF. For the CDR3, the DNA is TGTGCCAGCAGCAGGACTAGCGAAAACTACGAGCAGTACTTC.

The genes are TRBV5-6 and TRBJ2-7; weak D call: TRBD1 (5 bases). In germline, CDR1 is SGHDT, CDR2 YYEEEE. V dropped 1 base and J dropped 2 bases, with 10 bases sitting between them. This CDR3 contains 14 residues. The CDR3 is CASSLYRSPYEQYF. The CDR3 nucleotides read TGTGCCAGCAGCTTGTACAGGTCACCCTACGAGCAGTACTTC. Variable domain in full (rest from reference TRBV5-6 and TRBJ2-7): DAGVTQSPTHLIKTRGQQVTLRCSPKSGHDTVSWYQQALGQGPQFIFQYYEEEERQRGNFPDRFSGHQFPNYSSELNVNALLLGDSALYLCASSLYRSPYEQYFGPGTRLTVT.

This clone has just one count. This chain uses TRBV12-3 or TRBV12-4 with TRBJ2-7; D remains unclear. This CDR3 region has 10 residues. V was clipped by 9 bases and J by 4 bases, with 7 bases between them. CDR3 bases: TGTGCCAGTTTAGTGTACGAGCAGTACTTC. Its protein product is CASLVYEQYF.

DNA for the CDR3: TGTGCCAGCAGCGCAGGGTACGAGCAGTACTTC. Its translation is CASSAGYEQYF. The J gene is TRBJ2-7, the V gene TRBV9, with D perhaps matching TRBD1 (5 bases). This CDR3 region has 11 residues. The germline gives CDR1 SGDLS, CDR2 YYNGEE. The V end lost 3 bases, the J end lost 4 bases, and 5 bases lay between the germline ends.

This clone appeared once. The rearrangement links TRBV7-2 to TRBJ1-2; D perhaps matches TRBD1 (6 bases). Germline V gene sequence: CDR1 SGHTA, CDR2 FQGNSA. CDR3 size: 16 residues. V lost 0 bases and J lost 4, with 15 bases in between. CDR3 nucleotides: TGTGCCAGCAGCTTAGCCCGGATCGGGACATCCTATGGCTACACCTTC. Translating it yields CASSLARIGTSYGYTF.

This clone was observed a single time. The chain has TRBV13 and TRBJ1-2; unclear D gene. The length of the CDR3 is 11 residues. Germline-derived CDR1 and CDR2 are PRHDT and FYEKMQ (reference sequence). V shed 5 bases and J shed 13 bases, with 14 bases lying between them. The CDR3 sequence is CASSPREFGTF. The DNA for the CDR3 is TGTGCCAGCAGCCCCCGTGAGTTTGGCACCTTC.

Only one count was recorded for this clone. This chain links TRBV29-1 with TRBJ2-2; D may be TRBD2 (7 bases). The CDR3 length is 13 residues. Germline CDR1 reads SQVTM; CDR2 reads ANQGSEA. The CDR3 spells CAFLGGETGELFF. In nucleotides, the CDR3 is TGCGCCTTTTTAGGGGGGGAGACCGGGGAGCTGTTTTTT.

The CDR3 region is CASSYQGVGGSGNQPQHF. The CDR3 DNA reads as TGTGCCAGCAGTTACCAGGGTGTCGGGGGGTCGGGCAATCAGCCCCAGCATTTT. The chain is built from TRBV27 and TRBJ1-5; D is possibly TRBD1 (5 bases). The length of the CDR3 is 18 residues. V gave up 4 bases and J gave up 2 bases, with 21 bases separating them. Germline-derived CDR1 and CDR2 are MNHEY and SMNVEV (reference sequence).

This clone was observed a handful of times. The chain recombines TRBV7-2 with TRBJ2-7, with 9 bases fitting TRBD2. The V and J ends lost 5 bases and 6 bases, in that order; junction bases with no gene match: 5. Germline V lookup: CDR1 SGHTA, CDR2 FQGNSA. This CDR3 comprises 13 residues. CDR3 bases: TGTGCCAGCAGCGAGGGACTAGCTCTCGAGCAGTACTTC. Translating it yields CASSEGLALEQYF.

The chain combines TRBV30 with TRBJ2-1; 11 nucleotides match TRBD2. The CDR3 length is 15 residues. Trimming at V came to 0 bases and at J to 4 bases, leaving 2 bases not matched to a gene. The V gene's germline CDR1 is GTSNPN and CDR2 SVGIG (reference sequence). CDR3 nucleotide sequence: TGTGCCTGGAGTGTATTAGCGGGGGGGTACAATGAGCAGTTCTTC. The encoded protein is CAWSVLAGGYNEQFF.

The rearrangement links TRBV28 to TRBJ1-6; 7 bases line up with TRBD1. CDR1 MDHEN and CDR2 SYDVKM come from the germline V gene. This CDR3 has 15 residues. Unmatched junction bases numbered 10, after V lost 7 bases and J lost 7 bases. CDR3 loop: CASNSFGTENSPLHF. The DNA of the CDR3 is TGTGCCAGCAATTCTTTCGGGACAGAGAATTCACCCCTCCACTTT. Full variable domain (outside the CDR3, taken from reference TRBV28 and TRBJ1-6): DVKVTQSSRYLVKRTGEKVFLECVQDMDHENMFWYRQDPGLGLRLIYFSYDVKMKEKGDIPEGYSVSREKKERFSLILESASTNQTSMYLCASNSFGTENSPLHFGNGTRLTVT.

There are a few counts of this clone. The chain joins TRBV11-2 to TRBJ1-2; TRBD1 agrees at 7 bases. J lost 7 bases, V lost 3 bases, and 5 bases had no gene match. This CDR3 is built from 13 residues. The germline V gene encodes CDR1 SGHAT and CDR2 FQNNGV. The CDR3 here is CASSLAAGGGYTF. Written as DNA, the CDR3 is TGTGCCAGCAGCTTGGCGGCAGGGGGTGGCTACACCTTC.

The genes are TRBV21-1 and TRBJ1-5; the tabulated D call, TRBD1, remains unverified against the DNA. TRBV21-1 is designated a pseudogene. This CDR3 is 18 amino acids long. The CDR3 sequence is CASSKNSTGEASNQPQHF. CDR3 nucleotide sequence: TGTGCCAGCAGCAAAAATTCGACAGGGGAGGCGAGCAATCAGCCCCAGCATTTT.

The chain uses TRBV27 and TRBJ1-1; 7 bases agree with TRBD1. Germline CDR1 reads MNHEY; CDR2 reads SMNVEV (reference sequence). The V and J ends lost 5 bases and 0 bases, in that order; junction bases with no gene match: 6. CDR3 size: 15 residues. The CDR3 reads CASSPGTALNTEAFF. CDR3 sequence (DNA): TGTGCCAGCAGTCCCGGGACAGCTTTGAACACTGAAGCTTTCTTT.